This T cell receptor beta chain is from a study of Graves' ophthalmopathy and Graves' hyperthyroidism. CDR3 regions of TCR beta were amplified from RNA transcripts. Investigators did first-round RT-PCR with HTBI primers, then second-round multiplex PCR. One entry per CDR3 protein, called by TCRdb with MiXCR from the multiplex PCR reads. This sample yields 680,000 or so distinct CDR3 sequences, of which 20% to 25% are seen a single time; around 6.9% belongs to the top ten. This clonotype showed up many times. What it recognizes is unknown. Findings of the study overall: The model's ophthalmopathy progression predictions had approximately 71% sensitivity and less than 75% specificity.

Sequenced sample: peripheral blood. The source of this sequence is a young woman with stable Graves' hyperthyroidism. Some clones in this sample may be carry-over from other donors' samples.

Here the CDR3 reads CAIMDSVTGNYEQYF. DNA for the CDR3: TGTGCCATCATGGATTCTGTGACAGGCAACTACGAGCAGTACTTC. This chain uses TRBV10-3 with TRBJ2-7; TRBD1 is a possible D gene (6 bases). The germline V gene has CDR1 ENHRY and CDR2 SYGVKD. The CDR3 runs 15 residues. The germline V and J ends were trimmed by 7 bases and 3 bases, with 19 bases remaining between them.